This TCR beta chain is drawn from a study of T cell responses to AZD1222 COVID-19 vaccine. Study summary: Researchers grouped second doses given at about 4 or about 12 weeks into one pool. Study-level results: Of spike-specific TCRs, nearly half reportedly target regions left unmutated in variants. Among those given AZD1222, only five or six were seropositive at baseline. Among the donors, most were white British and more were female, and clonal diversity was possibly underestimated.

Comment on this clone: Its antigen remains unknown.

Some clones are missing from TCRdb's copy, which holds only in-frame ones; the method was immunoSEQ multiplex PCR. Found here are around 120,000 clones, about 92% of them singletons; the top ten hold more than 13%. V gave up 8 bases and J gave up 1 base, with 11 bases separating them. Germline CDR1 reads KGHSH; CDR2 reads LQKENI. This CDR3 is built from 13 residues. The chain couples TRBV18 to TRBJ1-1; D call uncertain. This specimen was peripheral blood, taken on day 0 of AZD1222 vaccination. This receptor was identified in an adult in good health. CDR3 DNA sequence: TGTGCCAGCAAGGACTCAACGAACACTGAAGCTTTCTTT. Its protein product is CASKDSTNTEAFF.